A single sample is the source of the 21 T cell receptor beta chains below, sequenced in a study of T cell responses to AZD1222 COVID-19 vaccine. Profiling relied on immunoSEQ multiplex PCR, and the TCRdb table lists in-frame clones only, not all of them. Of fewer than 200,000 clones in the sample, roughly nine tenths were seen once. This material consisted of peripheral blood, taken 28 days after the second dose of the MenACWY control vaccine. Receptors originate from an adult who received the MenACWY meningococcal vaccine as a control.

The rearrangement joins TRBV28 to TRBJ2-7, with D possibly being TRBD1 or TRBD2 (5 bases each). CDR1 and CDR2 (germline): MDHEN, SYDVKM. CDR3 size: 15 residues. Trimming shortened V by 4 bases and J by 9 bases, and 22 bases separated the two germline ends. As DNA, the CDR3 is TGTGCCAGCAGTTCGCCACTCCGGGCTCCGAGGGGGCAGTACTTC. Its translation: CASSSPLRAPRGQYF.

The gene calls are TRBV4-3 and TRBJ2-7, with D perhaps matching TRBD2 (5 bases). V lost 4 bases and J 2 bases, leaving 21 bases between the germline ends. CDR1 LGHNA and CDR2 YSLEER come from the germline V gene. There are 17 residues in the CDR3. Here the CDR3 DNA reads TGCGCCAGCAGCCTATCCGGGAAAAGGCTCGGCACCTACGAGCAGTACTTC. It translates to CASSLSGKRLGTYEQYF.

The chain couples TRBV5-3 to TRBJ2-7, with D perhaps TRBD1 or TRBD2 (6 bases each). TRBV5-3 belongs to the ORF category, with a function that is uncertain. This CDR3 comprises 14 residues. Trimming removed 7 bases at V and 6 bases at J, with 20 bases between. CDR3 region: CARGGLGIRAEQYF. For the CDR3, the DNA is TGTGCCAGAGGGGGGCTGGGGATCCGGGCCGAGCAGTACTTC.

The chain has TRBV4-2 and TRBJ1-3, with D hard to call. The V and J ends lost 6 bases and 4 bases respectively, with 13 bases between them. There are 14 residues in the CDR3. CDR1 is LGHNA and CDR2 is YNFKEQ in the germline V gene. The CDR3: CASSTGGLGNTIYF. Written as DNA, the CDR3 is TGTGCCAGCAGTACGGGTGGTCTGGGAAACACCATATATTTT.

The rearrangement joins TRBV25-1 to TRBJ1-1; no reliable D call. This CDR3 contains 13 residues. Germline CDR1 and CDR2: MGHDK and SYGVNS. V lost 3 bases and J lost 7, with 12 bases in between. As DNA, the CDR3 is TGTGCCAGCAGTGAGCAAAGGGTTGGTGAAGCTTTCTTT. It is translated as CASSEQRVGEAFF.

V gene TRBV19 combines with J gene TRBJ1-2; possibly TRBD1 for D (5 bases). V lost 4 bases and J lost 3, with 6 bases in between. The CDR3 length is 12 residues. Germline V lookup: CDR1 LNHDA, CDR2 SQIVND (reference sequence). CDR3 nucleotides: TGTGCCAGTAGTACGACAGACTATGGCTACACCTTC. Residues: CASSTTDYGYTF.

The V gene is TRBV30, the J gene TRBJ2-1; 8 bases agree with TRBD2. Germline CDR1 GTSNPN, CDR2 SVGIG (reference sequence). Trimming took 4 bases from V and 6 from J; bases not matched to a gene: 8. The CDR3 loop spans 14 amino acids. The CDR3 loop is CAWTDGRASNEQFF. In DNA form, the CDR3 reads TGTGCCTGGACAGACGGGAGGGCCTCCAATGAGCAGTTCTTC.

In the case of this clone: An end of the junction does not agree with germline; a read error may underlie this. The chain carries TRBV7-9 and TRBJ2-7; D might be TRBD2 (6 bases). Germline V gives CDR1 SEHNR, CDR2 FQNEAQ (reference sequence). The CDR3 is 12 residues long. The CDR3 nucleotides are TGTGCCAGCACCCGGGGGTCCTTCGAGCAGTACTTC. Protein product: CASTRGSFEQYF.

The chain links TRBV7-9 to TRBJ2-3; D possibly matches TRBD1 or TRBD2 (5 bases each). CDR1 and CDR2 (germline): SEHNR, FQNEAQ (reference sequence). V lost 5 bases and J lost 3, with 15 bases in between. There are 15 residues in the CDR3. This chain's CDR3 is CASSLDLGETDTQYF. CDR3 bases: TGTGCCAGCAGCCTAGACCTGGGGGAAACAGATACGCAGTATTTT.

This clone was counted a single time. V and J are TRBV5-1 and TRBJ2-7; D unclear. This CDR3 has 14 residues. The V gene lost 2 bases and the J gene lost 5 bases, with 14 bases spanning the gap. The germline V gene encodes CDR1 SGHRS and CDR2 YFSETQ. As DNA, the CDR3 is TGCGCCAGCAGCTTAGGCACCCTCCACAACGAGCAGTACTTC. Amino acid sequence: CASSLGTLHNEQYF.

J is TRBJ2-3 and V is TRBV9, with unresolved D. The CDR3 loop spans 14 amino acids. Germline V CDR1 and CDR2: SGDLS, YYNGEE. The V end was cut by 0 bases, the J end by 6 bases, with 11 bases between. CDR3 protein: CASSVGQRSDTQYF. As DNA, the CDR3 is TGTGCCAGCAGCGTAGGGCAGCGAAGCGATACGCAGTATTTT.

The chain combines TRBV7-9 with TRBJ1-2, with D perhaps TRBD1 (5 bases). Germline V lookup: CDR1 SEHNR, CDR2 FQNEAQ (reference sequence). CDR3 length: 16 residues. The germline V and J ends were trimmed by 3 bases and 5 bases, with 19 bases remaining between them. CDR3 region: CASSFGGTKEGYGYTF. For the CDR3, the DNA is TGTGCCAGCAGCTTTGGGGGGACTAAAGAAGGGTATGGCTACACCTTC. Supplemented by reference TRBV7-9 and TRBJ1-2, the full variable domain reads DTGVSQNPRHKITKRGQNVTFRCDPISEHNRLYWYRQTLGQGPEFLTYFQNEAQLEKSRLLSDRFSAERPKGSFSTLEIQRTEQGDSAMYLCASSFGGTKEGYGYTFGSGTRLTVV.

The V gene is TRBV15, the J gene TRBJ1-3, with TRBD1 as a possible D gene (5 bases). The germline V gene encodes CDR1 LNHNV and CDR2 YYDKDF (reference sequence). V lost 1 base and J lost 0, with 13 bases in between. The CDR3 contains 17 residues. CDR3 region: CATSRGPAGGSGNTIYF. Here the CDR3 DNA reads TGTGCCACCAGCAGAGGCCCGGCGGGGGGCTCTGGAAACACCATATATTTT.

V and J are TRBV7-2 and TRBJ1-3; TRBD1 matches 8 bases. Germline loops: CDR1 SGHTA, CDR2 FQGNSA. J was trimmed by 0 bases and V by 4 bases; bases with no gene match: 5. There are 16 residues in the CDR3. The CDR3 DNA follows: TGTGCCAGCAGCTCGGGACAGGTGACCTCTGGAAACACCATATATTTT. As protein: CASSSGQVTSGNTIYF.

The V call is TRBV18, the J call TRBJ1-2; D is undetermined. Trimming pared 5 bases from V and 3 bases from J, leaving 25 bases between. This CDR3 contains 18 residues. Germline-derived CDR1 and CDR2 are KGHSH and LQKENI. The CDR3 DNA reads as TGTGCCAGCTCATCCTCGTTAACAGACATCGGAGTATACTATGGCTACACCTTC. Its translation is CASSSSLTDIGVYYGYTF.

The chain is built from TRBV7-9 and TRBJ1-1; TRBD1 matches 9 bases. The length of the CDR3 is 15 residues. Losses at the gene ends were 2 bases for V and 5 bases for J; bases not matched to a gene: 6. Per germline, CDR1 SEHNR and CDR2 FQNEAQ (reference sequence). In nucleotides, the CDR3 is TGTGCCAGCAGCTTATTACAGGGGGCTACGACTGAAGCTTTCTTT. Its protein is CASSLLQGATTEAFF.

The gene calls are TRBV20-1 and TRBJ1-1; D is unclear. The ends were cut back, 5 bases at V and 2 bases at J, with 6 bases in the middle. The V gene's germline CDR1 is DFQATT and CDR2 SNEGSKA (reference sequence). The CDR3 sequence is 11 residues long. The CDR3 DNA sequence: TGCAGTGCTTGGGGAAACACTGAAGCTTTCTTT. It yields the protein CSAWGNTEAFF.

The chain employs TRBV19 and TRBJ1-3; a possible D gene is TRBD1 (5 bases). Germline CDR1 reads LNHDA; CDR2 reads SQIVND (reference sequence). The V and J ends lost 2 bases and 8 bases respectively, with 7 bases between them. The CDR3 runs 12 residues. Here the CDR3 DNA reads TGTGCCAGTAGTATACGAGGGGACACCATATATTTT. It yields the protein CASSIRGDTIYF.

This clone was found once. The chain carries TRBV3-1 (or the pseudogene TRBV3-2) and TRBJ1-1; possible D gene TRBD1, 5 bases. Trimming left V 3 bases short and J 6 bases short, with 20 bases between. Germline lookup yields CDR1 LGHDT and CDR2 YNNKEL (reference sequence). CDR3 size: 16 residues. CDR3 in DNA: TGTGCCAGCAGCCAGGAACCACAGGTCCGGGTCCCTGAAGCTTTCTTT. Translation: CASSQEPQVRVPEAFF.

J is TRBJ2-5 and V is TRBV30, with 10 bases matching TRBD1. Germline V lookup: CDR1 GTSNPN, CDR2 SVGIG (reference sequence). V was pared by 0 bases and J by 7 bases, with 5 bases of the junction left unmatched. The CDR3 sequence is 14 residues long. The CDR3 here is CAWSVGTGARTQYF. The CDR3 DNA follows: TGTGCCTGGAGTGTGGGGACAGGGGCCAGGACCCAGTACTTC.

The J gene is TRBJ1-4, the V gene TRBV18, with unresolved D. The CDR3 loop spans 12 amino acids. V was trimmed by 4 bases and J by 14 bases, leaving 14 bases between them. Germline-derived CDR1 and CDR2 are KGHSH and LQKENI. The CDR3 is CASSQTAFGLFF. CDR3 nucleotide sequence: TGTGCCAGCTCACAAACAGCCTTTGGGCTGTTTTTT.